This T cell receptor (beta chain) was captured by sequencing in a study of blood T cell repertoires in COVID-19. Some clones are missing from TCRdb's copy, which holds only in-frame ones; the method was immunoSEQ multiplex PCR. The sample yields about 190,000 clones, about 81% seen once. Sequenced input: peripheral blood. The sequence was collected from an elderly woman with COVID-19, enrolled during active disease.

The chain's CDR3 is CASSLRRRETQYF. The CDR3 DNA sequence: TGTGCCAGCAGTTTGAGGCGGAGAGAGACCCAGTACTTC. The chain combines TRBV12-3 or TRBV12-4 with TRBJ2-5, with no clear D. The CDR3 covers 13 residues. The V end lost 3 bases, the J end lost 4 bases, and 9 bases lay between the germline ends.